A single sample gave rise to the 21 T cell receptor beta chains below, sequenced in a study of cytotoxic CD8 clonotypes in ibrutinib-treated CLL. TCRdb keeps only in-frame clones here, not all; method: immunoSEQ multiplex PCR. This table holds around 200,000 clones, around 75% found once. The sequenced sample was PBMCs, obtained after 12 months of ibrutinib treatment. Receptor source: a human donor with chronic lymphocytic leukemia.

The rearrangement joins TRBV4-1 to TRBJ1-1; 7 bases agree with TRBD1. Germline loops: CDR1 MGHRA, CDR2 YSYEKL. V was clipped by 2 bases and J by 5 bases; unmatched bases: 5. CDR3 length: 14 amino acids. The CDR3 sequence: CASSQSTGRTEAFF. In DNA, the CDR3 is TGCGCCAGCAGCCAATCGACAGGGAGGACTGAAGCTTTCTTT.

CDR3 sequence: CASSEAGFAGDRIPTQYF. The CDR3 DNA reads as TGTGCCAGCAGTGAAGCTGGGTTTGCGGGGGACAGAATACCGACCCAGTACTTC. This chain uses TRBV6-1 with TRBJ2-5; possibly TRBD1 or TRBD2 for D (7 bases each). V lost 0 bases and J lost 7, with 24 bases in between. Germline assignment: CDR1 MNHNS and CDR2 SASEGT. This CDR3 is built from 18 residues.

This clone has just one count. This rearrangement joins TRBV9 to TRBJ2-7, with TRBD2 matching over 9 bases. Trimming removed 0 bases from V and 5 bases from J; junction bases left unmatched: 6. Germline V gene sequence: CDR1 SGDLS, CDR2 YYNGEE. There are 15 residues in the CDR3. DNA for the CDR3: TGTGCCAGCAGCGTAGGGGCTAGCGGGATCAACGAGCAGTACTTC. Amino acid sequence: CASSVGASGINEQYF.

This clone was seen a few times. The DNA of the CDR3 is TGTGCCAGCAGCTTAGAAGTCTACAATGAGCAGTTCTTC. Protein product: CASSLEVYNEQFF. The V and J genes are TRBV7-2 and TRBJ2-1; D not certain. The CDR3 covers 13 residues. Germline CDR1 and CDR2: SGHTA and FQGNSA. V dropped 1 base and J dropped 3 bases, with 4 bases sitting between them.

The chain's CDR3 is CASSGTGTGTGELFF. The CDR3 bases are TGTGCCAGCAGCGGCACCGGGACCGGGACCGGGGAGCTGTTTTTT. The rearrangement joins TRBV7-8 to TRBJ2-2; D might be TRBD1 or TRBD2, each matching 5 bases. Germline CDR1 SGHVS, CDR2 FQNEAQ. CDR3 size: 15 residues. V was trimmed by 5 bases and J by 5 bases, leaving 15 bases between them.

This chain uses TRBV6-1 with TRBJ1-5; perhaps TRBD1 as D (5 bases). The germline V gene encodes CDR1 MNHNS and CDR2 SASEGT. The CDR3 sequence is 17 residues long. V was cut by 1 base and J by 7 bases, with 20 bases left in between. CDR3 amino acids: CASSEGQTLQRGQPQHF. The CDR3, as DNA: TGTGCCAGCAGTGAAGGACAGACCTTACAGCGGGGGCAGCCCCAGCATTTT.

This clone was counted between two and nine times. A junction boundary mismatches the germline segment, possibly from a read error. This chain links TRBV27 with TRBJ1-4; D may be TRBD1 (6 bases). The CDR3 contains 15 residues. Germline loops: CDR1 MNHEY, CDR2 SMNVEV (reference sequence). CDR3 residues: CTSTSLGGTNEKLFF. The CDR3 region has the DNA TGTACCAGCACCTCGCTAGGGGGGACCAACGAAAAACTGTTTTTT.

The chain links TRBV4-3 to TRBJ2-7, with 8 bases aligning to TRBD2. Germline CDR1 is LGHNA and CDR2 is YSLEER. The CDR3 has 14 amino acids. Unmatched junction bases numbered 3, after V lost 5 bases and J lost 0 bases. The CDR3 spells CASSEREYSYEQYF. The CDR3 bases are TGCGCCAGCAGCGAGCGGGAGTACTCCTACGAGCAGTACTTC.

This clone was observed once. The chain joins TRBV7-2 to TRBJ2-5; D may be TRBD1 (5 bases). Trimming removed 5 bases from V and 2 bases from J, with 12 bases in between. Germline V gene data show CDR1 as SGHTA and CDR2 as FQGNSA. The length of the CDR3 is 14 residues. The CDR3 loop reads CASSPTGAQETQYF. CDR3 nucleotides: TGTGCCAGCAGCCCAACAGGCGCGCAAGAGACCCAGTACTTC.

Regarding this clone: The junction differs from germline at one of its ends, possibly a read error. The rearrangement links TRBV7-7 to TRBJ2-7; the D gene is possibly TRBD1 (5 bases). Per germline, CDR1 SSHAT and CDR2 FNYEAQ (reference sequence). The CDR3 runs to 12 residues. The CDR3 region has the DNA TGTGCTAGCAGCCCGCAGGGTGGGGAGCAGTACTTC. Its protein product is CASSPQGGEQYF.

The chain has TRBV5-1 and TRBJ2-3; 7 bases line up with TRBD1. The CDR3 is 16 amino acids. CDR1 and CDR2 (germline): SGHRS, YFSETQ. With V trimmed by 1 base and J by 4 bases, 9 bases remained unmatched. Written as DNA, the CDR3 is TGCGCCAGCAGCTTGATGGCCAGGGGGTTAGCAGATACGCAGTATTTT. It translates to CASSLMARGLADTQYF.

The chain links TRBV4-1 to TRBJ2-3; 8 bases match TRBD2. The germline CDR1 and CDR2 sequences are MGHRA and YSYEKL. This CDR3 is 14 amino acids long. V was clipped by 3 bases and J by 1 base; unmatched bases: 0. The chain's CDR3 is CASSHSGGTDTQYF. CDR3 nucleotide sequence: TGCGCCAGCAGCCATAGCGGGGGCACAGATACGCAGTATTTT.

This chain connects TRBV18 to TRBJ2-2; D possibly corresponds to TRBD2 (5 bases). CDR1 and CDR2 (germline): KGHSH, LQKENI. CDR3 length: 13 amino acids. Trimming removed 4 bases from V and 5 bases from J, with 8 bases in between. CDR3 coding DNA: TGTGCCAGCTCACGGGAGCTTACCGGGGAGCTGTTTTTT. Amino acids: CASSRELTGELFF.

The chain is built from TRBV10-2 and TRBJ1-1; TRBD1 matches 8 bases. V dropped 8 bases and J dropped 2; count of bases not matched to a gene: 7. The length of the CDR3 is 14 residues. Germline assignment: CDR1 WSHSY and CDR2 SAAADI. This CDR3 is CASGGQGLNTEAFF. The CDR3 DNA reads as TGCGCCAGCGGAGGACAGGGTTTAAACACTGAAGCTTTCTTT.

The V gene is TRBV4-3, the J gene TRBJ2-7; D uncertain. CDR1 is LGHNA, CDR2 YSLEER, per germline. The CDR3 spans 17 residues. Trimming cost V 3 bases and J 0 bases, with 18 bases left between them. As DNA, the CDR3 is TGCGCCAGCAGCCAGGGCCCAGGAGATACCGTCTCCTACGAGCAGTACTTC. Translation: CASSQGPGDTVSYEQYF.

This chain uses TRBV7-6 with TRBJ1-2; no reliable D call. Germline V CDR1 and CDR2: SGHVS, FNYEAQ. V lost 2 bases and J 5 bases, leaving 6 bases between the germline ends. The CDR3 has 12 residues. This CDR3 is CASSLTGYGYTF. The CDR3, as DNA: TGTGCCAGCAGCTTAACGGGATATGGCTACACCTTC.

J is TRBJ1-5 and V is TRBV9; D remains ambiguous. The CDR3 extends over 16 amino acids. With 4 bases removed from V and 4 bases from J, the gap between germline ends came to 18 bases. The germline V gene has CDR1 SGDLS and CDR2 YYNGEE. The CDR3 DNA follows: TGTGCCAGCAGCCCCCGGAGGACCCGGCGAAATCAGCCCCAGCATTTT. Its translation: CASSPRRTRRNQPQHF.

The chain employs TRBV19 and TRBJ2-7, with 7 bases aligning to TRBD1. The CDR3 runs to 15 residues. With 5 bases clipped from V and 5 bases from J, the junction kept 12 bases outside the gene matches. Germline V lookup: CDR1 LNHDA, CDR2 SQIVND (reference sequence). The CDR3 DNA reads TGTGCCAGTAGTTTAACGGGACAGTTCGGGCACGAGCAGTACTTC. This sequence encodes CASSLTGQFGHEQYF.

The V and J genes are TRBV25-1 and TRBJ2-5; no reliable D call. Germline lookup yields CDR1 MGHDK and CDR2 SYGVNS. Trimming shortened V by 4 bases and J by 4 bases, and 4 bases separated the two germline ends. The length of the CDR3 is 11 residues. CDR3 region: CASSAGETQYF. The CDR3 DNA follows: TGTGCCAGCAGTGCAGGAGAGACCCAGTACTTC.

V usage is TRBV9 and J usage is TRBJ1-4, with D possibly TRBD1 on 6 matching bases. The germline V and J ends were trimmed by 3 bases and 4 bases, with 13 bases remaining between them. CDR1 and CDR2 (germline): SGDLS, YYNGEE. The length of the CDR3 is 15 residues. CDR3 in amino acids: CASSARTGNNEKLFF. The CDR3, as DNA: TGTGCCAGCAGCGCTAGAACAGGGAATAATGAAAAACTGTTTTTT.

This clone was counted a few times. This sequence joins TRBV29-1 and TRBJ1-1, with 7 positions matching TRBD1. The germline V gene has CDR1 SQVTM and CDR2 ANQGSEA. V gave up 5 bases and J gave up 0 bases; unmatched junction bases: 9. The CDR3 is 15 amino acids. The CDR3 DNA reads as TGCAGCGTTAGCTTTGACAGGGACATGAACACTGAAGCTTTCTTT. This codes for CSVSFDRDMNTEAFF. The full variable domain, completed using reference TRBV29-1 and TRBJ1-1, is SAVISQKPSRDICQRGTSLTIQCQVDSQVTMMFWYRQQPGQSLTLIATANQGSEATYESGFVIDKFPISRPNLTFSTLTVSNMSPEDSSIYLCSVSFDRDMNTEAFFGQGTRLTVV.